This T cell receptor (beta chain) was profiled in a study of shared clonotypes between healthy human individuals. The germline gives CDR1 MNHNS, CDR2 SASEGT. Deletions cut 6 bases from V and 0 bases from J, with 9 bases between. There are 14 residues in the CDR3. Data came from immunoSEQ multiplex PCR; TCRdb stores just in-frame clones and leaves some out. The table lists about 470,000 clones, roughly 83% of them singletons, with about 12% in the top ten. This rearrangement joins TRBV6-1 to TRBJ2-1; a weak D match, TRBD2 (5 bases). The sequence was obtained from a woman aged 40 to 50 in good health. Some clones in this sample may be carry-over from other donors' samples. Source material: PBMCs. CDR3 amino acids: CASRGVGSYNEQFF. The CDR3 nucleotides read TGTGCCAGCAGGGGAGTTGGCTCCTACAATGAGCAGTTCTTC.